These T cell receptor beta chains were read from a single sample in a study of T cell repertoires in cytomegalovirus infection. No antigen has been identified for these receptors. MiXCR was run by TCRdb on the reads, yielding one entry per CDR3 protein. The sample holds a few hundred thousand distinct CDR3 sequences; roughly 43% are singletons and the top ten take about 39%. The sample in question was cultured PBMCs, obtained from culture after CMV antigen stimulation. Receptors originate from a human donor in good health (CMV status not recorded). Some clones in this sample may be carry-over from other donors' samples. Each CDR3 is given with its conserved first and last residue. A D gene is named only where the DNA matches it firmly. Expanded clones get a size class; other rows say once, few or many, or leave the size out.

j_call | v_call | clone_size | d_call | cdr3_nt | cdr3_aa
TRBJ2-1 | TRBV6-6 | few | NA | TGTGCCAGCAGTTACTCCTCGGGGGACGGTGAGCAGTTCTTC | CASSYSSGDGEQFF
TRBJ1-4 | TRBV28 | NA | TRBD1 | TGTGCCAGCAGTGACCTGACAGGGGGCCTATACAAACTGTTTTTT | CASSDLTGGLYKLFF
TRBJ2-5 | TRBV6-8 | NA | TRBD2 | TGTGCCAGCAGATCGGGGGGGCCTGGGGAGACCCAGTACTTC | CASRSGGPGETQYF
TRBJ1-5 | TRBV19 | NA | NA | TGTGCCAGTAGTGTGGAGAGCGTTAACAATCAGCCCCAGCATTTT | CASSVESVNNQPQHF
TRBJ1-6 | TRBV7-2 | NA | NA | TGTGCCAGCAGCTCTCGGGCGGGGGTTTTCCTCCACTTT | CASSSRAGVFLHF
TRBJ2-2 | TRBV7-2 | few | NA | TGTGCCAGCAGCTTAGGAGGGACCCCCGGGGAGCTGTTTTTT | CASSLGGTPGELFF
TRBJ2-4 | TRBV7-6 | NA | TRBD1 | TGTGCCAGCAGCAGAGGGGACAGAGGCGTTTTAGCCAAAAACATTCAGTACTTC | CASSRGDRGVLAKNIQYF
TRBJ2-1 | TRBV12-3/TRBV12-4 | NA | NA | TGTGCCAGCAGTCTCGACAAATTCTCCTACAATGAGCAGTTCTTC | CASSLDKFSYNEQFF
TRBJ2-1 | TRBV7-9 | NA | NA | TGTGCCAGCAGCTTACTGAGCCTGGGTCAGTTCTTC | CASSLLSLGQFF
TRBJ2-7 | TRBV6-1 | few | NA | TGTGCCAGCAGTGAAGGCCAGGGTAGATTAGCCTACGAGCAGTACTTC | CASSEGQGRLAYEQYF
TRBJ2-5 | TRBV7-2 | few | TRBD2 | TGTGCCAGCAGCTTAAACGGGGGGGCATATGAGACCCAGTACTTC | CASSLNGGAYETQYF
TRBJ2-1 | TRBV2 | NA | TRBD2 | TGTGCCAGCTCGGCTAGCGGGGGGTACAATGAGCAGTTCTTC | CASSASGGYNEQFF
TRBJ2-3 | TRBV7-6 | NA | NA | TGTGCCAGCAGCTTAGCGGGGGCCCGCACAGATACGCAGTATTTT | CASSLAGARTDTQYF
TRBJ2-2 | TRBV7-2 | few | TRBD1 | TGTGCCAGCAGCGCCGGGACAGGGAACACCGGGGAGCTGTTTTTT | CASSAGTGNTGELFF
TRBJ2-3 | TRBV30 | NA | NA | TGTGCCTGGAGCTCATTGGGGCTACAAAGCACAGATACGCAGTATTTT | CAWSSLGLQSTDTQYF
TRBJ1-4 | TRBV7-2 | few | TRBD1 | TGTGCCAGCAGCTCACGGGACAGGGAATATGAAAAACTGTTTTTT | CASSSRDREYEKLFF